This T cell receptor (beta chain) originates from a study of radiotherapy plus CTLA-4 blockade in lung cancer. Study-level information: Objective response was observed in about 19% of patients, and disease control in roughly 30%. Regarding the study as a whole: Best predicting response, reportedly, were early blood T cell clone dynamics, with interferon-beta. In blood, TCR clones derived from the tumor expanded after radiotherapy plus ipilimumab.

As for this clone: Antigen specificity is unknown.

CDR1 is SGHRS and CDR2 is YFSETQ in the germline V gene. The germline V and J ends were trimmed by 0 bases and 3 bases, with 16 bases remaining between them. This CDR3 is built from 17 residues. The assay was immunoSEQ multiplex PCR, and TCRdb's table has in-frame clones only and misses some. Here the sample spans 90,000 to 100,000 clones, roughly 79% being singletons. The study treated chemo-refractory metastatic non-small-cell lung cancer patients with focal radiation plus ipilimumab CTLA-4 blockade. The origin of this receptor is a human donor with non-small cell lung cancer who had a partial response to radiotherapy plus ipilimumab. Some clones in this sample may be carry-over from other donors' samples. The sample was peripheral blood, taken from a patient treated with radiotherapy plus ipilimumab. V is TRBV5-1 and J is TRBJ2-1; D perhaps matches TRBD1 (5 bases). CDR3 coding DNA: TGCGCCAGCAGCTTGGGCCCATCCGGACAAGACTACAATGAGCAGTTCTTC. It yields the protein CASSLGPSGQDYNEQFF.